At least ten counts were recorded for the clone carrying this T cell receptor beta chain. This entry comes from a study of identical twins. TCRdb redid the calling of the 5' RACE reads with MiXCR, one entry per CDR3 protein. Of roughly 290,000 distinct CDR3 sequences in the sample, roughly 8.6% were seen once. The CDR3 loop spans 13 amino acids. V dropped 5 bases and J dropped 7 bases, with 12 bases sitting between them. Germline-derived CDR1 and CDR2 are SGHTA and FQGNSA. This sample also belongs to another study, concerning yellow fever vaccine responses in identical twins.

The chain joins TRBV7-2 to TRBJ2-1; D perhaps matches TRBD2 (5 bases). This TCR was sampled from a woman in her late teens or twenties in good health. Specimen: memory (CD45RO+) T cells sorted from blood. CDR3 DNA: TGTGCCAGCAGCCAAGTCCCGGGAAATGAGCAGTTCTTC. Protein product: CASSQVPGNEQFF. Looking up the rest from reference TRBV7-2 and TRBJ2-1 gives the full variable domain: GAGVSQSPSNKVTEKGKDVELRCDPISGHTALYWYRQSLGQGLEFLIYFQGNSAPDKSGLPSDRFSAERTGGSVSTLTIQRTQQEDSAVYLCASSQVPGNEQFFGPGTRLTVL.